One and the same sample provided the 10 T cell receptor beta chains below, sequenced in a study of vaccination effects on CD4 cells after COVID-19. Method: immunoSEQ multiplex PCR; TCRdb's copy keeps in-frame clones and lacks some. Among approximately 31,000 clones listed, roughly 74% were seen once. These receptors' antigens are unknown. After around 10 days in culture, the CD4+ T cells were isolated. Two doses of either BNT162b2 or mRNA-1273 were given to each participant. The specimen was CD4+ T cells from PBMCs cultured without peptide, collected after COVID-19 vaccination. The receptors here all came from a human donor who received a COVID-19 vaccine.

V and J are TRBV18 and TRBJ1-1; a weak D match, TRBD1 (5 bases). The CDR3 sequence is 15 residues long. Per germline, CDR1 KGHSH and CDR2 LQKENI. Deletions cut 3 bases from V and 1 base from J, with 12 bases between. CDR3 DNA sequence: TGTGCCAGCTCACCTACTGACAGAGGGAACACTGAAGCTTTCTTT. Its protein is CASSPTDRGNTEAFF.

This chain connects TRBV7-9 to TRBJ2-5, with D unresolved. Trimming stripped 5 bases from V and 5 bases from J, with 12 bases between. The CDR3 has 13 amino acids. Per germline, CDR1 SEHNR and CDR2 FQNEAQ (reference sequence). For the CDR3, the DNA is TGTGCCAGCAGCGAACCGGTGCTGGAGACCCAGTACTTC. This sequence encodes CASSEPVLETQYF.

V and J are TRBV28 and TRBJ2-1; TRBD1 matches at 8 bases. This CDR3 contains 14 residues. CDR1 and CDR2 from the germline V gene are MDHEN and SYDVKM. The V gene end was trimmed by 4 bases and the J gene end by 4 bases; junction bases not matched to a gene: 3. CDR3 sequence reads: CASSWTGRYNEQFF. CDR3 DNA sequence: TGTGCCAGCAGTTGGACAGGGAGGTACAATGAGCAGTTCTTC.

V and J are TRBV5-1 and TRBJ1-1; 7 nucleotides match TRBD1. The CDR3 length is 14 residues. The V segment lost 2 bases and the J segment 2 bases; nucleotides outside the gene matches: 3. The V gene's germline CDR1 is SGHRS and CDR2 YFSETQ. The CDR3 spells CASSFGTANTEAFF. The CDR3 DNA reads as TGCGCCAGCAGCTTCGGGACAGCCAACACTGAAGCTTTCTTT.

This chain connects TRBV10-3 to TRBJ2-1; D might be TRBD2 (5 bases). CDR3 length: 15 residues. V dropped 4 bases and J dropped 1 base, with 11 bases sitting between them. Per germline, CDR1 ENHRY and CDR2 SYGVKD. The CDR3 coding sequence is TGTGCCATCAGTGTATCGAGGGAATCCTACAATGAGCAGTTCTTC. Protein product: CAISVSRESYNEQFF.

CDR3 sequence: CASSVGGDTIYF. DNA for the CDR3: TGTGCCAGCAGCGTTGGAGGAGACACCATATATTTT. The rearrangement joins TRBV9 to TRBJ1-3; D gene ambiguous. Germline CDR1 SGDLS, CDR2 YYNGEE. This CDR3 has 12 amino acids. Trimming took 2 bases from V and 8 from J, leaving 8 bases between them.

The chain combines TRBV11-2 with TRBJ2-7, with 7 bases lining up with TRBD2. Per germline, CDR1 SGHAT and CDR2 FQNNGV. The V and J ends lost 4 bases and 5 bases, in that order; junction bases with no gene match: 2. CDR3 length equals 12 residues. CDR3 DNA sequence: TGTGCCAGCAGCTCCGGGGGGAACGAGCAGTACTTC. It encodes CASSSGGNEQYF.

Only a few counts were recorded for this clone. V usage is TRBV7-9 and J usage is TRBJ1-3; D gene uncertain. This CDR3 contains 11 residues. Germline lookup yields CDR1 SEHNR and CDR2 FQNEAQ (reference sequence). The ends were cut back, 5 bases at V and 4 bases at J, with 3 bases in the middle. CDR3 sequence (DNA): TGTGCCAGCAGCCAGGGAAACACCATATATTTT. It codes for CASSQGNTIYF.

V is TRBV1 and J is TRBJ1-3. TRBV1 is flagged as a pseudogene. The CDR3 length is 15 residues. The CDR3 reads CTSSLGRTSGNTIYF. Written as DNA, the CDR3 is TGCACCAGCAGCCTGGGACGGACCTCTGGAAACACCATATATTTT.

The chain combines TRBV19 with TRBJ2-2, with D perhaps TRBD1 (8 bases). V was clipped by 5 bases and J by 1 base, with 14 bases between them. The CDR3 loop spans 16 amino acids. In germline, CDR1 is LNHDA, CDR2 SQIVND (reference sequence). CDR3 sequence reads: CASSLQGGLNTGELFF. The DNA of the CDR3 is TGTGCCAGTAGTTTACAGGGGGGGCTGAACACCGGGGAGCTGTTTTTT. The complete variable domain, with remaining parts taken from reference TRBV19 and TRBJ2-2, reads DGGITQSPKYLFRKEGQNVTLSCEQNLNHDAMYWYRQDPGQGLRLIYYSQIVNDFQKGDIAEGYSVSREKKESFPLTVTSAQKNPTAFYLCASSLQGGLNTGELFFGEGSRLTVL.